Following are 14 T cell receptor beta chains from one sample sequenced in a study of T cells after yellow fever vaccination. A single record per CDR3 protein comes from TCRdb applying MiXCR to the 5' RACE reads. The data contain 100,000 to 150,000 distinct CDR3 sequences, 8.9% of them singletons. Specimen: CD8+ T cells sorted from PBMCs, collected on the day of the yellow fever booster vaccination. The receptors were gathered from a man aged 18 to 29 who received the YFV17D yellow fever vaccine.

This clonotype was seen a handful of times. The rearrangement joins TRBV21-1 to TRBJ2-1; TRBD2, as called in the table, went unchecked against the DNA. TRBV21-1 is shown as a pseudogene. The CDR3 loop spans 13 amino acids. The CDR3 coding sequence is TGTGCCAGCACACTAGCGGGGGACAGTGAGCAGTTCTTC. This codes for CASTLAGDSEQFF.

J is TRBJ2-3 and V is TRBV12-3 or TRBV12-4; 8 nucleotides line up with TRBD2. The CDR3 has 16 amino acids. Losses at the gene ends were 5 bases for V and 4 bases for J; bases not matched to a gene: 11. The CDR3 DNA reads TGTGCCAGCAGTAAGAGAGGTGACGGGGGGGCAGATACGCAGTATTTT. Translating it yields CASSKRGDGGADTQYF.

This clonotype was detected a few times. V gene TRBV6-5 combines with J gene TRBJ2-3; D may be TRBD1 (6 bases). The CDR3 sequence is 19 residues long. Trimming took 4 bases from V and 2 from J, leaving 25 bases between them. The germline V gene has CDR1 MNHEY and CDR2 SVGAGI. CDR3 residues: CASSSHHGFWTATTDTQYF. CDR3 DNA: TGTGCCAGCAGTTCCCATCACGGTTTTTGGACAGCCACCACAGATACGCAGTATTTT.

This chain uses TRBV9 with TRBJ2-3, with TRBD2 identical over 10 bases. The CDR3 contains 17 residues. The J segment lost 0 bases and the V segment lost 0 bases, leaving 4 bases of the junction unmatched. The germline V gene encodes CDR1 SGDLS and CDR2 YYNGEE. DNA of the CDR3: TGTGCCAGCAGCGTAGTTGGTAGCGGGGGGAGCACAGATACGCAGTATTTT. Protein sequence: CASSVVGSGGSTDTQYF.

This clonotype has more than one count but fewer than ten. The CDR3: CASSTKSFGHQPQHF. DNA for the CDR3: TGTGCCAGCAGCACAAAATCGTTTGGGCATCAGCCCCAGCATTTT. The V call is TRBV21-1, the J call TRBJ1-5. TRBV21-1 is marked as a pseudogene. This CDR3 contains 15 residues.

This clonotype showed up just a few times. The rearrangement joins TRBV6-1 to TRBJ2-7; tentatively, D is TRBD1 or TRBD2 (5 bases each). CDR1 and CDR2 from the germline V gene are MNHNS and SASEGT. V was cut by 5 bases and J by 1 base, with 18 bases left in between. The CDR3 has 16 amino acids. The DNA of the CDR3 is TGTGCCAGCAGTCTCCCTCAGGGAGTAGTGTCCTACGAGCAGTACTTC. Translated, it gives CASSLPQGVVSYEQYF.

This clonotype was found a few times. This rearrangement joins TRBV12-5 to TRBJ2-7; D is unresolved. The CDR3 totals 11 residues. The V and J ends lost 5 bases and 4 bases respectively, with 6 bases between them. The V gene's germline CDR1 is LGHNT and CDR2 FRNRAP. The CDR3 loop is CASGEWYEQYF. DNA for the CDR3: TGTGCTAGTGGTGAATGGTACGAGCAGTACTTC.

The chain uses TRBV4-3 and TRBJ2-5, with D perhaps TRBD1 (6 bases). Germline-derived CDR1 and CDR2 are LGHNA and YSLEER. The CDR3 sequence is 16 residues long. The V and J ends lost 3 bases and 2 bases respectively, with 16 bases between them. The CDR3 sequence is CASSQTRGTLQETQYF. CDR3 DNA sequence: TGCGCCAGCAGCCAGACGAGGGGGACCCTTCAAGAGACCCAGTACTTC.

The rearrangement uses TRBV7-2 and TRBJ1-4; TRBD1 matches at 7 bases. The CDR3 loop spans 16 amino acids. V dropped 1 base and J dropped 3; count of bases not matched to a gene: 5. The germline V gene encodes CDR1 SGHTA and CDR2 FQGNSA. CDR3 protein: CASSLGPGQSNEKLFF. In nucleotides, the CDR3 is TGTGCCAGCAGCTTAGGACCGGGACAGTCTAATGAAAAACTGTTTTTT.

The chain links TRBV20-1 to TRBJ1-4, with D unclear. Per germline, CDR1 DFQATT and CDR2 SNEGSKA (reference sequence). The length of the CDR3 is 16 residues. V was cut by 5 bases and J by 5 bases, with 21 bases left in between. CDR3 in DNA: TGCAGTGCTTGGGCCGGGATTGGGGAGGTGAATGAAAAACTGTTTTTT. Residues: CSAWAGIGEVNEKLFF.

DNA of the CDR3: TGTGCCAGCAGCCTATCACCCAGGGCTGGAGGCTACACCTTC. It translates to CASSLSPRAGGYTF. The genes are TRBV27 and TRBJ1-2; maybe TRBD1 (5 bases). Trimming pared 6 bases from V and 8 bases from J, leaving 19 bases between. Looked up from germline, CDR1 is MNHEY and CDR2 is SMNVEV (reference sequence). This CDR3 has 14 amino acids.

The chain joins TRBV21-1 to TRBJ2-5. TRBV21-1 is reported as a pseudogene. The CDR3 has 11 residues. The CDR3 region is CASSTVETQYF. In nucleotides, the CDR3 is TGTGCCAGCAGCACAGTAGAGACCCAGTACTTC.

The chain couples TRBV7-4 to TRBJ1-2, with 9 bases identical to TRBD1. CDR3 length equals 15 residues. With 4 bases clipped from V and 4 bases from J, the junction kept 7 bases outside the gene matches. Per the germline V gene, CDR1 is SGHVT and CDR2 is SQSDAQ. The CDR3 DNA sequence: TGTGCCAGCAGCTCCAAGACAGGGGGGCCCTATGGCTACACCTTC. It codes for CASSSKTGGPYGYTF.

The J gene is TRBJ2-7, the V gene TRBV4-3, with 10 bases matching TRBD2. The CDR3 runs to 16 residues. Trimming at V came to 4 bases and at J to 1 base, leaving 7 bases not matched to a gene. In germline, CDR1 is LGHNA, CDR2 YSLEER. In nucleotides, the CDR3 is TGCGCCAGCAGCCCCACTCTAGCGGGGGAGTCCTACGAGCAGTACTTC. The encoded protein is CASSPTLAGESYEQYF.